The next 29 T cell receptor beta chains were all read from a single sample in a study of immune evolution from preneoplasia to lung adenocarcinoma. Data came from immunoSEQ multiplex PCR; TCRdb stores just in-frame clones and leaves some out. The sample lists 10,000 or so clones, more than 75% occurring once. Sequencing used FFPE invasive lung adenocarcinoma tissue. Every receptor here comes from a person aged 65 to 85 with invasive lung adenocarcinoma. Some clones in this sample may be carry-over from other donors' samples.

This chain links TRBV2 with TRBJ1-1; no clear D gene. Germline V gene data show CDR1 as SNHLY and CDR2 as FYNNEI. CDR3 length: 14 residues. The V and J ends lost 8 bases and 0 bases respectively, with 13 bases between them. The CDR3 spells CASVVEELNTEAFF. For the CDR3, the DNA is TGTGCCAGCGTAGTGGAGGAGTTGAACACTGAAGCTTTCTTT. Full variable domain (missing parts from reference TRBV2 and TRBJ1-1): EPEVTQTPSHQVTQMGQEVILRCVPISNHLYFYWYRQILGQKVEFLVSFYNNEISEKSEIFDDQFSVERPDGSNFTLKIRSTKLEDSAMYFCASVVEELNTEAFFGQGTRLTVV.

V and J are TRBV4-1 and TRBJ2-7, with 8 positions matching TRBD1. CDR1 is MGHRA and CDR2 is YSYEKL in the germline V gene. With V trimmed by 0 bases and J by 0 bases, 7 bases remained unmatched. The CDR3 loop spans 17 amino acids. DNA of the CDR3: TGCGCCAGCAGCCAAGATATCGTCGGGACAGGCTCCTACGAGCAGTACTTC. It codes for CASSQDIVGTGSYEQYF.

The J gene is TRBJ1-1, the V gene TRBV7-9, with D perhaps TRBD1 (5 bases). V lost 10 bases and J lost 3, with 24 bases in between. The length of the CDR3 is 16 residues. Per the germline V gene, CDR1 is SEHNR and CDR2 is FQNEAQ (reference sequence). The DNA of the CDR3 is TGTGCCAACAGACCCGACAGTCTCAGGGAGGACACTGAAGCTTTCTTT. Protein sequence: CANRPDSLREDTEAFF.

The chain recombines TRBV6-1 with TRBJ2-5; D remains unclear. This CDR3 is 15 amino acids long. V gave up 1 base and J gave up 2 bases, with 11 bases separating them. The germline V gene has CDR1 MNHNS and CDR2 SASEGT. The CDR3 sequence: CASSEGVRRQETQYF. CDR3 nucleotides: TGTGCCAGCAGTGAAGGGGTGAGAAGACAAGAGACCCAGTACTTC.

The chain recombines TRBV5-1 with TRBJ2-1; D call uncertain. The CDR3 is made up of 14 amino acids. Germline CDR1 is SGHRS and CDR2 is YFSETQ. Trimming stripped 4 bases from V and 0 bases from J, with 8 bases between. The CDR3 spells CASSQLSSYNEQFF. In nucleotides, the CDR3 is TGCGCCAGCAGCCAGCTGAGCTCCTACAATGAGCAGTTCTTC.

This clone has a single count. CDR3 in amino acids: CASSQGGGVNLGGYTF. DNA for the CDR3: TGTGCCAGCAGCCAAGGTGGAGGGGTAAACTTGGGTGGCTACACCTTC. J is TRBJ1-2 and V is TRBV4-2; D possibly corresponds to TRBD1 (5 bases). In germline, CDR1 is LGHNA, CDR2 YNFKEQ. Trimming pared 1 base from V and 7 bases from J, leaving 19 bases between. CDR3 length equals 16 residues.

The chain has TRBV6-5 and TRBJ2-7; D is ambiguous. Germline CDR1 and CDR2: MNHEY and SVGAGI. CDR3 length: 11 residues. V was shortened by 6 bases and J by 4 bases, with 7 bases between the two germline ends. The CDR3 spells CASRSVYEQYF. In DNA form, the CDR3 reads TGTGCCAGCAGGTCTGTGTACGAGCAGTACTTC.

The rearrangement joins TRBV25-1 to TRBJ2-5, with D unresolved. Germline-derived CDR1 and CDR2 are MGHDK and SYGVNS. The CDR3 is 11 residues long. With 4 bases removed from V and 4 bases from J, the gap between germline ends came to 4 bases. As DNA, the CDR3 is TGTGCCAGCAGTGGCTTAGAGACCCAGTACTTC. The encoded protein is CASSGLETQYF.

The V gene is TRBV4-1, the J gene TRBJ1-5; TRBD1 matches at 7 bases. Trimming at V came to 6 bases and at J to 1 base, leaving 15 bases not matched to a gene. The CDR3 loop spans 18 amino acids. CDR1 MGHRA and CDR2 YSYEKL come from the germline V gene. The DNA of the CDR3 is TGCGCCAGCAGTGCGCAGGACAGGATTACTAGCAGCAATCAGCCCCAGCATTTT. Translation: CASSAQDRITSSNQPQHF.

This sequence joins TRBV29-1 and TRBJ2-7; D is possibly TRBD2 (5 bases). The CDR3 runs 12 residues. Per the germline V gene, CDR1 is SQVTM and CDR2 is ANQGSEA. Trimming left V 2 bases short and J 7 bases short, with 12 bases between. The DNA of the CDR3 is TGCAGCGTTGAAAAGAATTCGGGAGAGCAGTACTTC. The encoded protein is CSVEKNSGEQYF.

The chain links TRBV29-1 to TRBJ2-1; the match to TRBD1 covers 10 bases. The CDR3 spans 13 residues. V was clipped by 3 bases and J by 12 bases; unmatched bases: 8. Per germline, CDR1 SQVTM and CDR2 ANQGSEA. The CDR3, as DNA: TGCAGCGTTGAGCGACAGGGGGCGGTGGGGCAGTTCTTC. Translation gives CSVERQGAVGQFF.

The rearrangement uses TRBV6-5 and TRBJ1-1; no firm D call. Between the trimmed V and J ends, which lost 3 bases and 4 bases, there was a span of 15 bases. CDR1 and CDR2 from the germline V gene are MNHEY and SVGAGI. The CDR3 extends over 15 amino acids. The CDR3 DNA follows: TGTGCCAGCAGTTATAGGACGCCCCGGGGCACTGAAGCTTTCTTT. As protein: CASSYRTPRGTEAFF.

V is TRBV5-4 and J is TRBJ1-1, with a tentative D call TRBD1 (5 bases). Between the trimmed V and J ends, which lost 1 base and 1 base, there was a span of 8 bases. This CDR3 spans 14 amino acids. Germline V gene data show CDR1 as SGHNT and CDR2 as YYREEE (reference sequence). This CDR3 reads CASSLTGRNTEAFF. CDR3 in DNA: TGTGCCAGCAGCTTGACAGGTCGGAACACTGAAGCTTTCTTT.

The chain joins TRBV6-6 to TRBJ1-5; D is ambiguous. Germline lookup yields CDR1 MNHNY and CDR2 SVGAGI (reference sequence). The CDR3 extends over 12 amino acids. V lost 4 bases to trimming and J lost 5 bases, with 6 bases between them. The CDR3 DNA reads TGTGCCAGCAGTTCCTCAGATCAGCCCCAGCATTTT. Translation gives CASSSSDQPQHF.

This rearrangement joins TRBV27 to TRBJ2-3; D may be TRBD1 or TRBD2 (5 bases each). Germline CDR1 and CDR2: MNHEY and SMNVEV (reference sequence). Trimming stripped 4 bases from V and 2 bases from J, with 13 bases between. This CDR3 has 15 residues. The CDR3 reads CASSSRGHNTDTQYF. The CDR3 DNA follows: TGTGCCAGCAGTTCCCGGGGCCATAACACAGATACGCAGTATTTT.

The chain has TRBV5-6 and TRBJ1-1, with 7 bases identical to TRBD1. The V segment lost 4 bases and the J segment 8 bases; nucleotides outside the gene matches: 5. Looked up from germline, CDR1 is SGHDT and CDR2 is YYEEEE. This CDR3 region has 12 residues. In DNA form, the CDR3 reads TGTGCCAGCAGCCCCGGGGACAGAGAAGCTTTCTTT. Its protein is CASSPGDREAFF.

The chain recombines TRBV28 with TRBJ2-1; 10 nucleotides align to TRBD1. The CDR3 sequence is 15 residues long. V shed 6 bases and J 3 bases; nucleotides not matched to a gene: 5. Germline assignment: CDR1 MDHEN and CDR2 SYDVKM. The CDR3 region has the DNA TGTGCCAGCAGCCCACGGGACAGGGGCTACAATGAGCAGTTCTTC. This sequence encodes CASSPRDRGYNEQFF. Based on the CDR3 plus reference TRBV28 and TRBJ2-1, the full variable domain is DVKVTQSSRYLVKRTGEKVFLECVQDMDHENMFWYRQDPGLGLRLIYFSYDVKMKEKGDIPEGYSVSREKKERFSLILESASTNQTSMYLCASSPRDRGYNEQFFGPGTRLTVL.

The chain links TRBV7-8 to TRBJ2-7; tentative D call: TRBD1 (5 bases). The CDR3 loop spans 17 amino acids. Trimming left V 5 bases short and J 3 bases short, with 23 bases between. Germline V gene data show CDR1 as SGHVS and CDR2 as FQNEAQ. CDR3 nucleotide sequence: TGTGCCAGCAGCCTAGTGGCCACCGAGACAGCCCTCTACGAGCAGTACTTC. This encodes CASSLVATETALYEQYF.

This chain uses TRBV30 with TRBJ2-7, with TRBD2 identical over 7 bases. The germline V gene has CDR1 GTSNPN and CDR2 SVGIG (reference sequence). V lost 4 bases and J lost 3; bases outside the gene matches: 9. CDR3 size: 14 residues. CDR3 residues: CAWTYGGIGYEQYF. The CDR3 coding sequence is TGTGCCTGGACCTACGGGGGGATCGGCTACGAGCAGTACTTC.

The chain carries TRBV11-1 and TRBJ2-2; TRBD1 agrees at 7 bases. The germline V gene has CDR1 SGHAT and CDR2 FQDESV (reference sequence). This CDR3 region has 15 residues. Trimming removed 6 bases from V and 4 bases from J; junction bases left unmatched: 8. The CDR3 nucleotides are TGTGCCAGCAGTGCGACAGGGCATCCCACCGGGGAGCTGTTTTTT. Amino acids: CASSATGHPTGELFF.

CDR3 DNA: TGCGCCAGCAGCTCAATCCAGGCTTCGAACACTGAAGCTTTCTTT. This codes for CASSSIQASNTEAFF. The V and J genes are TRBV5-1 and TRBJ1-1; D not resolved. V was trimmed by 3 bases and J by 1 base, leaving 13 bases between them. In germline, CDR1 is SGHRS, CDR2 YFSETQ. There are 15 residues in the CDR3.

This clone was seen a handful of times. V and J are TRBV29-1 and TRBJ2-7, with 9 bases aligning to TRBD1. V was pared by 7 bases and J by 3 bases, with 7 bases of the junction left unmatched. This CDR3 is 13 amino acids long. Germline V gene data show CDR1 as SQVTM and CDR2 as ANQGSEA. The CDR3 DNA follows: TGCAGCGCCACCGGGACAGGGAGCTACGAGCAGTACTTC. It is translated as CSATGTGSYEQYF.

This rearrangement joins TRBV7-8 to TRBJ2-1; D call uncertain. The length of the CDR3 is 13 residues. Germline lookup yields CDR1 SGHVS and CDR2 FQNEAQ. With 1 base removed from V and 10 bases from J, the gap between germline ends came to 11 bases. CDR3 DNA: TGTGCCAGCAGCTTAGAATTCCGGAGCGAGCAGTTCTTC. Translation: CASSLEFRSEQFF.

The V and J genes are TRBV5-4 and TRBJ2-7; 16 bases align to TRBD2. This CDR3 region has 20 residues. V shed 2 bases, J shed 7 bases, and the junction held 18 bases outside the gene matches. CDR1 and CDR2 (germline): SGHNT, YYREEE (reference sequence). CDR3 nucleotides: TGTGCCAGCAGCTTACCCCCTGTCCCGGGACTAGCGGGGGGGCATTATGAGCAGTACTTC. Protein product: CASSLPPVPGLAGGHYEQYF.

The rearrangement joins TRBV30 to TRBJ1-1; D may be TRBD1 (5 bases). Between the trimmed V and J ends, which lost 4 bases and 4 bases, there was a span of 16 bases. The CDR3 is 14 amino acids. CDR1 is GTSNPN, CDR2 SVGIG, per germline (reference sequence). CDR3 protein: CAWIQKDISTEAFF. The CDR3 DNA reads TGTGCCTGGATCCAAAAGGACATTAGCACTGAAGCTTTCTTT.

This clone was observed a single time. The chain carries TRBV6-5 and TRBJ1-1; D is perhaps TRBD1 (6 bases). Germline CDR1 and CDR2: MNHEY and SVGAGI. Trimming took 8 bases from V and 3 from J, leaving 16 bases between them. CDR3 length equals 14 residues. The CDR3: CASGRRDTHTEAFF. As DNA, the CDR3 is TGTGCCAGCGGGCGCCGGGACACCCACACTGAAGCTTTCTTT.

In its sample, this clone was seen a few times. The gene calls are TRBV28 and TRBJ2-7; D may be TRBD1 (6 bases). In germline, CDR1 is MDHEN, CDR2 SYDVKM. CDR3 size: 16 residues. V was pared by 7 bases and J by 6 bases, with 25 bases between. The CDR3 here is CASITHRTAWRSEQYF. The CDR3 DNA sequence: TGTGCCAGCATCACCCACCGGACAGCCTGGAGGAGCGAGCAGTACTTC.

The chain links TRBV30 to TRBJ1-5, with 9 bases lining up with TRBD1. The V gene end was trimmed by 4 bases and the J gene end by 5 bases; junction bases not matched to a gene: 3. The CDR3 runs 13 residues. From germline, CDR1 is GTSNPN and CDR2 SVGIG (reference sequence). CDR3 sequence (DNA): TGTGCCTGGAACAGGGGGCTATATCAGCCCCAGCATTTT. This codes for CAWNRGLYQPQHF.

V and J are TRBV28 and TRBJ2-4; D not certain. CDR1 is MDHEN and CDR2 is SYDVKM in the germline V gene. The CDR3 totals 16 residues. Between the trimmed V and J ends, which lost 5 bases and 4 bases, there was a span of 18 bases. The CDR3 DNA sequence: TGTGCCAGCAGTAGAAAACCAAGCCTTGTTAAAAACATTCAGTACTTC. It is translated as CASSRKPSLVKNIQYF. The whole variable domain, filled in from reference TRBV28 and TRBJ2-4, reads DVKVTQSSRYLVKRTGEKVFLECVQDMDHENMFWYRQDPGLGLRLIYFSYDVKMKEKGDIPEGYSVSREKKERFSLILESASTNQTSMYLCASSRKPSLVKNIQYFGAGTRLSVL.